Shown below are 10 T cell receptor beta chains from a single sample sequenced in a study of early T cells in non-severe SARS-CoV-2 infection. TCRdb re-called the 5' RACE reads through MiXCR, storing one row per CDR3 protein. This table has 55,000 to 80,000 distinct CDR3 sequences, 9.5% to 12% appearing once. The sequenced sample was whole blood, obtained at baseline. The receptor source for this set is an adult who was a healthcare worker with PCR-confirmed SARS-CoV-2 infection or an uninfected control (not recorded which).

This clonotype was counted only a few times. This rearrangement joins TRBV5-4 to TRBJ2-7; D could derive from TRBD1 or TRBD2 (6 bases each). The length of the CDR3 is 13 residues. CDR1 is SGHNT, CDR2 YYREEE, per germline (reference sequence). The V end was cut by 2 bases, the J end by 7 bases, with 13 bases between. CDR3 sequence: CASSLWGAREQYF. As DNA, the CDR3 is TGTGCCAGCAGCTTATGGGGGGCGCGGGAGCAGTACTTC.

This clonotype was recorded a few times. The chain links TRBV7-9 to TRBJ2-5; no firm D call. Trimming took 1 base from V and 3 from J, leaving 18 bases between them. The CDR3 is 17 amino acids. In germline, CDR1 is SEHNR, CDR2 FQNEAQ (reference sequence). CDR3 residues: CASSLERVTSKKETQYF. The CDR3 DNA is TGTGCCAGCAGCTTAGAACGCGTGACCTCGAAAAAAGAGACCCAGTACTTC.

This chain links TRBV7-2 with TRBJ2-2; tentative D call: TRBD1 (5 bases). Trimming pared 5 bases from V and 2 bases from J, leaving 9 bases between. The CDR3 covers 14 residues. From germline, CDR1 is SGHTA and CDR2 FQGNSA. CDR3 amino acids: CASSRTFNTGELFF. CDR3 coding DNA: TGTGCCAGCAGCCGGACATTTAACACCGGGGAGCTGTTTTTT.

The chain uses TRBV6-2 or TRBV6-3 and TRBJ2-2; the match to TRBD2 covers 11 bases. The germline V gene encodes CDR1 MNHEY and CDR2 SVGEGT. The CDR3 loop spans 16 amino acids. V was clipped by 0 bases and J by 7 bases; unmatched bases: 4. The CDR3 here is CASSYSRTSGHGELFF. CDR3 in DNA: TGTGCCAGCAGTTACTCGCGGACTAGCGGGCACGGGGAGCTGTTTTTT.

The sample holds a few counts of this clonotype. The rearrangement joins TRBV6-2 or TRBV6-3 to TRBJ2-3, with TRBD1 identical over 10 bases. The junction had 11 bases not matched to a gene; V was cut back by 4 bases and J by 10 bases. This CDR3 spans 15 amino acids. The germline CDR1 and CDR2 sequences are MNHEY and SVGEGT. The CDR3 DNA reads TGTGCCAGCAGTTCGCCGGGACAGGGGTCGAAGGCGCAGTATTTT. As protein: CASSSPGQGSKAQYF.

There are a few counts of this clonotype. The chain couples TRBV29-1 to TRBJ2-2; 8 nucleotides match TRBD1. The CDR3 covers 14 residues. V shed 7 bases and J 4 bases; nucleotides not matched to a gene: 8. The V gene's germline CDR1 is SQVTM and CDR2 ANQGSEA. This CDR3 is CSAVTGALTGELFF. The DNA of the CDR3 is TGCAGCGCCGTGACAGGGGCCCTCACCGGGGAGCTGTTTTTT.

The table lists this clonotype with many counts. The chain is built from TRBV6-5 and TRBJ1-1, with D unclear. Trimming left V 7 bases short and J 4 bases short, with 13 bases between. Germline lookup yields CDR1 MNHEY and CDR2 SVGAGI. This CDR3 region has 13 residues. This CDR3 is CASKRRPSTEAFF. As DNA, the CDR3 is TGTGCCAGCAAGAGGCGGCCCAGCACTGAAGCTTTCTTT.

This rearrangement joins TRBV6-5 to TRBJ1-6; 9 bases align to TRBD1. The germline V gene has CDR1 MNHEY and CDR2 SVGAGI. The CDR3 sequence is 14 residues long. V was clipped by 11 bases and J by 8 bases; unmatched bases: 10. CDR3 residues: CAAAAGTGYSPLHF. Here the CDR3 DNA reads TGTGCCGCCGCGGCCGGGACAGGGTATTCACCCCTCCACTTT.

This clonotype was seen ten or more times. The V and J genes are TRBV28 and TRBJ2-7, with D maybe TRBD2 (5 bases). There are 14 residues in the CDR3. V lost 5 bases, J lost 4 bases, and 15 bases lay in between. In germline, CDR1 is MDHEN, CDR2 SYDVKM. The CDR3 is CASSLPREEYEQYF. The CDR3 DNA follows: TGTGCCAGCAGTCTCCCACGGGAAGAATACGAGCAGTACTTC.

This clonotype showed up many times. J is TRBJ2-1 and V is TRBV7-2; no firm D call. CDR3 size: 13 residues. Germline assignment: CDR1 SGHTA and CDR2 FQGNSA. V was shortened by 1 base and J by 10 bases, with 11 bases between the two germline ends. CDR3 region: CASSLVPPGEQFF. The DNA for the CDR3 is TGTGCCAGCAGCTTAGTCCCCCCTGGGGAGCAGTTCTTC.